These 14 T cell receptor beta chains were all obtained from the same sample, sequenced in a study of blood T cell repertoires in COVID-19. The table came from immunoSEQ multiplex PCR; TCRdb's copy has only in-frame clones and leaves some out. This table has 450,000 to 600,000 clones, roughly 87% appearing once. Sample: PBMCs or T cells enriched from blood (not recorded which). The source of these receptors is a young woman who had recovered from COVID-19.

The chain has TRBV7-6 and TRBJ2-3; TRBD2 aligns across 11 bases. Unmatched junction bases numbered 3, after V lost 1 base and J lost 6 bases. The CDR3 has 15 amino acids. Germline assignment: CDR1 SGHVS and CDR2 FNYEAQ. CDR3 bases: TGTGCCAGCAGCTTAGGGGTAGCGGGAGGGGATACGCAGTATTTT. Encoded protein: CASSLGVAGGDTQYF.

For the CDR3, the DNA is TGCGCCAGCAGCGGGGACGGGGGACGAGAGACCCAGTACTTC. Residues: CASSGDGGRETQYF. The chain links TRBV5-1 to TRBJ2-5, with D maybe TRBD2 (6 bases). Germline V gene lookup returns CDR1 SGHRS and CDR2 YFSETQ. Trimming removed 4 bases from V and 4 bases from J, with 14 bases in between. The CDR3 has 14 amino acids.

The chain employs TRBV5-1 and TRBJ2-5, with D possibly being TRBD1 (7 bases). This CDR3 contains 16 residues. Germline CDR1 is SGHRS and CDR2 is YFSETQ. V gave up 1 base and J gave up 5 bases, with 18 bases separating them. The CDR3 sequence is CASSLSAGGREETQYF. The CDR3, as DNA: TGCGCCAGCAGCTTGTCCGCAGGGGGGAGAGAGGAGACCCAGTACTTC. The variable domain in full, completed from reference TRBV5-1 and TRBJ2-5, reads KAGVTQTPRYLIKTRGQQVTLSCSPISGHRSVSWYQQTPGQGLQFLFEYFSETQRNKGNFPGRFSGRQFSNSRSEMNVSTLELGDSALYLCASSLSAGGREETQYFGPGTRLLVL.

The J gene is TRBJ1-2, the V gene TRBV6-5; the match to TRBD1 covers 7 bases. Germline assignment: CDR1 MNHEY and CDR2 SVGAGI. V shed 6 bases and J 3 bases; nucleotides not matched to a gene: 7. The CDR3 covers 14 residues. The CDR3 loop reads CASRTGEVDYGYTF. The CDR3 nucleotides read TGTGCCAGCAGAACAGGGGAAGTCGACTATGGCTACACCTTC.

The rearrangement joins TRBV5-1 to TRBJ1-1; D is undetermined. The CDR3 is made up of 12 amino acids. In germline, CDR1 is SGHRS, CDR2 YFSETQ. Trimming took 8 bases from V and 8 from J, leaving 16 bases between them. The CDR3 reads CASLLGPGEAFF. DNA of the CDR3: TGCGCCAGTCTTTTGGGTCCAGGAGAAGCTTTCTTT.

The chain couples TRBV28 to TRBJ1-2; 9 positions match TRBD1. This CDR3 contains 18 residues. The V gene's germline CDR1 is MDHEN and CDR2 SYDVKM. The ends lost 3 bases at V and 0 bases at J; junction bases unmatched: 11. This CDR3 is CASSLAQGAVPSNYGYTF. CDR3 in DNA: TGTGCCAGCAGTTTGGCACAGGGGGCAGTCCCGTCTAACTATGGCTACACCTTC.

V and J are TRBV1 and TRBJ2-2; TRBD2 is taken as the D call from the table, unchecked against the DNA. TRBV1 is a recognized pseudogene. The CDR3 sequence is 19 residues long. This CDR3 is CTSSQDDARSGGNTGELFF. The CDR3 DNA reads as TGCACCAGCAGCCAAGATGACGCGAGAAGCGGGGGGAACACCGGGGAGCTGTTTTTT.

The CDR3, as DNA: TGCGCCAGCAGCCAAGAGGTAGCCGTTTTTGGAGGCTACGAGCAGTACTTC. It translates to CASSQEVAVFGGYEQYF. The chain combines TRBV4-1 with TRBJ2-7, with D tentatively TRBD2 (5 bases). The CDR3 length is 17 residues. Germline V CDR1 and CDR2: MGHRA, YSYEKL. Trimming shortened V by 0 bases and J by 3 bases, and 18 bases separated the two germline ends.

The V gene is TRBV19, the J gene TRBJ1-6; TRBD1 agrees at 9 bases. The CDR3 contains 20 residues. V shed 1 base and J 7 bases; nucleotides not matched to a gene: 17. Germline V gene lookup returns CDR1 LNHDA and CDR2 SQIVND (reference sequence). The CDR3: CASSIVAGQGSYPTNSPLHF. CDR3 nucleotides: TGTGCCAGTAGTATAGTAGCGGGACAGGGTAGTTACCCGACGAATTCACCCCTCCACTTT.

The chain has TRBV5-6 and TRBJ2-1; 9 positions match TRBD1. The CDR3 totals 16 residues. Per the germline V gene, CDR1 is SGHDT and CDR2 is YYEEEE. V dropped 2 bases and J dropped 8; count of bases not matched to a gene: 11. The CDR3 coding sequence is TGTGCCAGCAGCTTCCTGTCCGGGACAGGGACAGATGAGCAGTTCTTC. Translating gives CASSFLSGTGTDEQFF.

The V gene is TRBV7-2, the J gene TRBJ2-1; 13 positions match TRBD2. With 2 bases clipped from V and 11 bases from J, the junction kept 6 bases outside the gene matches. Per the germline V gene, CDR1 is SGHTA and CDR2 is FQGNSA. The CDR3 consists of 15 residues. CDR3 DNA sequence: TGTGCCAGCAGCTTATTTACTAGCGGGGGGGAAAAGCAGTTCTTC. This gives the protein CASSLFTSGGEKQFF.

This clone was detected only a few times. The genes are TRBV2 and TRBJ1-5; weak D call: TRBD1 (5 bases). The germline V and J ends were trimmed by 3 bases and 0 bases, with 12 bases remaining between them. Germline V gene sequence: CDR1 SNHLY, CDR2 FYNNEI. This CDR3 has 16 amino acids. CDR3 bases: TGTGCCAGCAGTGACTTCCCGGGGGATAGCAATCAGCCCCAGCATTTT. It encodes CASSDFPGDSNQPQHF.

V usage is TRBV12-3 or TRBV12-4 and J usage is TRBJ1-3, with D hard to call. V was trimmed by 6 bases and J by 16 bases, leaving 22 bases between them. This CDR3 has 13 residues. CDR3 in amino acids: CASRLGPADIGYF. The CDR3 nucleotides read TGTGCCAGCAGACTCGGGCCAGCGGATATAGGGTATTTT.

In its sample, this clone was seen a few times. The genes are TRBV21-1 and TRBJ1-1; no DNA check was done on the table's D call, TRBD1. TRBV21-1 is tagged as a pseudogene. This CDR3 has 15 residues. The CDR3, as DNA: TGTGCCAGCAGCGCCCGACAGGGCAGAGGCACTGAAGCTTTCTTT. The encoded protein is CASSARQGRGTEAFF.